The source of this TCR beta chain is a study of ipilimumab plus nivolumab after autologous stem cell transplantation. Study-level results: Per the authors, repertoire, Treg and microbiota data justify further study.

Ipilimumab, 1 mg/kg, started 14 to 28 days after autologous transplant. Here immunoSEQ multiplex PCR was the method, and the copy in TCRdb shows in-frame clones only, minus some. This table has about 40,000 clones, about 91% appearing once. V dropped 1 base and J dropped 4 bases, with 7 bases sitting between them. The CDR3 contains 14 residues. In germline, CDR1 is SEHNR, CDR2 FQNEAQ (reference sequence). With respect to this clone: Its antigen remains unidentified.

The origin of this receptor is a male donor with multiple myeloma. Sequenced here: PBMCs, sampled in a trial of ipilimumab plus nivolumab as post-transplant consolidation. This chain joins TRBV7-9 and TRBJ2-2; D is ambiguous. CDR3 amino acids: CASSLVVGTGELFF. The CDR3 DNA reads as TGTGCCAGCAGCTTAGTGGTCGGCACCGGGGAGCTGTTTTTT.